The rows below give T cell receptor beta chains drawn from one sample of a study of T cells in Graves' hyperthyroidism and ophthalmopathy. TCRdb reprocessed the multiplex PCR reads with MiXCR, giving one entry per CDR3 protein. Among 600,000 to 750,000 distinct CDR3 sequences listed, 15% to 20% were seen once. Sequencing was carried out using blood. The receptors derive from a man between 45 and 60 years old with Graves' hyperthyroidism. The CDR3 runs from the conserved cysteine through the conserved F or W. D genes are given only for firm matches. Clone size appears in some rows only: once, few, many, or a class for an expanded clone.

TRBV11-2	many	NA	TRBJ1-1	TGTGCCGGCAGCATAGCGGGGGGCGGGAACACTGAAGCTTTCTTT	CAGSIAGGGNTEAFF
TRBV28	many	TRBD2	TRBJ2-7	TGTGCCAGCAGTTGGACTAGCGCCTCCTACGAGCAGTACTTC	CASSWTSASYEQYF
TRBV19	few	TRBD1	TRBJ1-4	TGTGCCACAAAGGGGACAGCAACTAATGAAAAACTGTTTTTT	CATKGTATNEKLFF
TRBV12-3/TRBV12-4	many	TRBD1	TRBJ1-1	TGTGCCAGCAGCCTGACAGGGTCCCAAGACGCTTTCTTT	CASSLTGSQDAFF
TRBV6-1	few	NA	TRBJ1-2	TGTGCCAGCAGTGTAGGAGGACTGGCCTATGGCTACACCTTC	CASSVGGLAYGYTF
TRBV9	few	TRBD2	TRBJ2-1	TGTGCCAGCAGCCCTGGGACTAGCGGAGGGGATGAGCAGTTCTTC	CASSPGTSGGDEQFF
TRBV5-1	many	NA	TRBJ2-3	TGCGCCAGCAGCTGGATCAGCGGTCCTAACACAGATACGCAGTATTTT	CASSWISGPNTDTQYF
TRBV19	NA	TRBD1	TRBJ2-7	TGTGCCAGTAAGGTGACAGGGGGCTCCTACGAGCAGTACTTC	CASKVTGGSYEQYF
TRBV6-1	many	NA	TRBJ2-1	TGTGCCAGCAGGTTTAGCGGTACGCCCTACAATGAGCAGTTCTTC	CASRFSGTPYNEQFF
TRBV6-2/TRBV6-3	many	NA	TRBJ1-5	TGTGCCAGCAATGATCAGGGAACTCAGCCCCAGCATTTT	CASNDQGTQPQHF
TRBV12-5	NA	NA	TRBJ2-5	TGTGCTAGTGGTTTGGGACTCGTGGGGACCCAGTACTTC	CASGLGLVGTQYF
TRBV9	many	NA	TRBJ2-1	TGTGCCAGCAGCGTTAGAGGACTGAACAATGAGCAGTTCTTC	CASSVRGLNNEQFF
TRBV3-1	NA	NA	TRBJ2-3	TGTGCCAGCAGCCAAGGCTCGTTTACTGTCACAGATACGCAGTATTTT	CASSQGSFTVTDTQYF
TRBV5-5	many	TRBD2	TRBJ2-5	TGTGCCAGCAGCCCGGGACTACATCAAGAGACCCAGTACTTC	CASSPGLHQETQYF
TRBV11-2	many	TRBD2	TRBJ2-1	TGTGCCAGCAGCCCGAGAATATCTAGCGGGAGTTTCAATGAGCAGTTCTTC	CASSPRISSGSFNEQFF
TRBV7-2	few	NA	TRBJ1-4	TGTGCCAGCAGCTTTGGACAGCCCGGAGAAAAACTGTTTTTT	CASSFGQPGEKLFF
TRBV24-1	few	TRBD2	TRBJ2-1	TGTGCCACCAGTGACCGGAACCCTACTAGCGGGGCCTACAATGAGCAGTTCTTC	CATSDRNPTSGAYNEQFF
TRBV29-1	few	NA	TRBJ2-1	TGCAGCGGGAGGAGTTCTAACTCCTACAATGAGCAGTTCTTC	CSGRSSNSYNEQFF
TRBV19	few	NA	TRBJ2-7	TGTGCCAGTAGTATAGCCCTGGGAGTAGGATCCTACGAGCAGTACTTC	CASSIALGVGSYEQYF
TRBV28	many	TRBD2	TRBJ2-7	TGTGCCAGCAGAGATAGCGGGCCGTCCTACGAGCAGTACTTC	CASRDSGPSYEQYF
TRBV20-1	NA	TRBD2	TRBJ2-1	TGCAGTGCTCCCAATAGCGGGAGTCTCAATGAGCAGTTCTTC	CSAPNSGSLNEQFF
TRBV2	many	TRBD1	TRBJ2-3	TGTGCCAGCGGTCGGGACAGGCGATTCACAGATACGCAGTATTTT	CASGRDRRFTDTQYF
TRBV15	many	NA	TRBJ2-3	TGTGCCACCAGCAGGTCACACAGCGGGCCTAGCACAGATACGCAGTATTTT	CATSRSHSGPSTDTQYF
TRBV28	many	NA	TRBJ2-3	TGTGCCAGCTCAACTTCAGAGGATACGCAGTATTTT	CASSTSEDTQYF
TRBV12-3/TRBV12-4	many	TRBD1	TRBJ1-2	TGTGCCAGCAGTCCCCGACAGGGAGTGGGTTATGGCTACACCTTC	CASSPRQGVGYGYTF
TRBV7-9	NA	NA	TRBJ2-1	TGTGCCAGCAGCTTAGTTCCGGGGGACTACAATGAGCAGTTCTTC	CASSLVPGDYNEQFF
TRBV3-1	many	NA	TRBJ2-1	TGTGCCAGCAGCCAAGTCGTCGGTAATGAGCAGTTCTTC	CASSQVVGNEQFF
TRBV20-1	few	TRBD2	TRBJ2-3	TGCAGTGCTACGCAACTCCACAGCGGGGCCCCGTATTTT	CSATQLHSGAPYF
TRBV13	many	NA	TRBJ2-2	TGTGCCAGCAGCTCCCTTCTAGAGGGCGGGGAGCTGTTTTTT	CASSSLLEGGELFF
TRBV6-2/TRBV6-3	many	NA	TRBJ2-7	TGTGCCAGCAGTCCACCGGGACACCGGTACGAGCAGTACTTC	CASSPPGHRYEQYF
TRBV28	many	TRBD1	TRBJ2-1	TGTGCCAGCAGTACCAGGGACAGGGGGCGAGCGGGAGGGCCGTGGAATGAGCAGTTCTTC	CASSTRDRGRAGGPWNEQFF
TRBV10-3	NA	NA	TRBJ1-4	TGTGCCATCAGTGAGTCGAAGGCAATGGAAAAACTGTTTTTT	CAISESKAMEKLFF
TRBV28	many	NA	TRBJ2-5	TGTGCCAGCAGGCCCGCCAGAACGGGGGAGACCCAGTACTTC	CASRPARTGETQYF
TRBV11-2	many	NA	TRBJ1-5	TGTGCCAGCAGCCCGGGGGACGCTGCCAATTATGCCCAGCATTTT	CASSPGDAANYAQHF
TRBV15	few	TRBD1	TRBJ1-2	TGTGCCACCAGCAGCGGCGACAGGGGCCTTTTCGGCTACACCTTC	CATSSGDRGLFGYTF
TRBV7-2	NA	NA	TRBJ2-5	TGTGCCAGCAGCTTAGCCACAGCGACCCCTCAAGAGACCCAGTACTTC	CASSLATATPQETQYF
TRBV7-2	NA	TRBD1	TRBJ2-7	TGTGCCAGCAGCTCCGAGGGGACAGTCTCCTACGAGCAGTACTTC	CASSSEGTVSYEQYF
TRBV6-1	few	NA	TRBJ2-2	TGTGCCAGCAGTTATGGTGGTAGTGAGGCCGGGGAGCTGTTTTTT	CASSYGGSEAGELFF
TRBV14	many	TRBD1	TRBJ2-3	TGTGCCAGCAGCCAACAATTCCTATCGGGACAGAGCACAGATACGCAGTATTTT	CASSQQFLSGQSTDTQYF
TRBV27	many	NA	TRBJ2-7	TGTGCCAGCAGTGCCGGGACAAACTTCTACGAGCAGTACTTC	CASSAGTNFYEQYF
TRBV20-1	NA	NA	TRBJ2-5	TGCAGTGCTAGAGTAGCGAGTAGTGAGACCCAGTACTTC	CSARVASSETQYF
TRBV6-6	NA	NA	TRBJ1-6	TGTGCCAGCAGTTACGGGCAGCTCTATAATTCACCCCTCCACTTT	CASSYGQLYNSPLHF
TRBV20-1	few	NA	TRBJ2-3	TGCAGTGCTAGAGGAATTGGCTCATACACAGATACGCAGTATTTT	CSARGIGSYTDTQYF
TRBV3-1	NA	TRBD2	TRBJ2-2	TGTGCCAGCAGCCAGCTGAGACTAGCGGGGGACACCGGGGAGCTGTTTTTT	CASSQLRLAGDTGELFF
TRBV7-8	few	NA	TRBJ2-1	TGTGCCAGCAGCTTAGGATCGATAGTACAGGGAGGCCTCTACAATGAGCAGTTCTTC	CASSLGSIVQGGLYNEQFF
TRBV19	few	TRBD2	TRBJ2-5	TGTGCCAGTAGTAGCCTCCGGGGTAGCGGGAGTCGAGAGACCCAGTACTTC	CASSSLRGSGSRETQYF
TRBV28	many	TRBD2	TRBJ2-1	TGTGCCAGCAAGGGCGCGGGAGCCGGAGTGGACAATGAGCAGTTCTTC	CASKGAGAGVDNEQFF
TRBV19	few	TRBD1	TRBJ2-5	TGTGCCAGTAGTAGACAGGGGACGACTGAAGAGACCCAGTACTTC	CASSRQGTTEETQYF
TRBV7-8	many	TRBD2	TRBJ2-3	TGTGCCAGCAGCTTAAACCCAGCGGGATACACAGATACGCAGTATTTT	CASSLNPAGYTDTQYF
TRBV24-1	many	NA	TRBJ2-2	TGTGCCACCAGTGATTTAGGGGGGCCGATCACCGGGGAGCTGTTTTTT	CATSDLGGPITGELFF
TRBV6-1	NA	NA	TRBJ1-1	TGTGCCAGCGGACTTCCGAGAACTGAAGCTTTCTTT	CASGLPRTEAFF
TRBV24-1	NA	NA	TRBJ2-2	TGTGCCACCAGTGGGTGGACGGCGAACACCGGGGAGCTGTTTTTT	CATSGWTANTGELFF